A single sample is the source of the 30 T cell receptor beta chains below, sequenced in a study of blood T cell repertoires in COVID-19. Assay used: immunoSEQ multiplex PCR; TCRdb lists only in-frame clones, some missing. The sample carries around 200,000 clones, approximately 85% recorded once. Sequencing input: peripheral blood. Receptors were obtained from an elderly woman with acute or convalescent COVID-19.

This clone came up a few times. This chain links TRBV4-1 with TRBJ2-1; 12 nucleotides match TRBD1. Germline lookup yields CDR1 MGHRA and CDR2 YSYEKL. CDR3 length: 17 amino acids. The J segment lost 4 bases and the V segment lost 0 bases, leaving 4 bases of the junction unmatched. The CDR3, as DNA: TGCGCCAGCAGCCAAGATGGGGGACAGGGGGCTTACAATGAGCAGTTCTTC. This gives the protein CASSQDGGQGAYNEQFF.

The chain combines TRBV5-1 with TRBJ1-1; D is undetermined. V was clipped by 0 bases and J by 0 bases, with 6 bases between them. Germline V CDR1 and CDR2: SGHRS, YFSETQ. There are 14 residues in the CDR3. The CDR3 reads CASSLGGLNTEAFF. As DNA, the CDR3 is TGCGCCAGCAGCTTGGGAGGGCTGAACACTGAAGCTTTCTTT.

This clone is a singleton in its sample. This chain connects TRBV7-7 to TRBJ2-5, with D possibly being TRBD2 (5 bases). The V and J ends lost 1 base and 5 bases respectively, with 14 bases between them. Germline CDR1 SSHAT, CDR2 FNYEAQ (reference sequence). The length of the CDR3 is 15 residues. The CDR3 sequence: CASSLELRAGETQYF. The CDR3, as DNA: TGTGCCAGCAGCTTAGAATTGAGGGCCGGGGAGACCCAGTACTTC.

The chain carries TRBV12-3 or TRBV12-4 and TRBJ2-7; no clear D. The CDR3 covers 13 residues. Trimming removed 1 base at V and 2 bases at J, with 6 bases between. CDR3 nucleotide sequence: TGTGCCAGCAGTTTAGACGGTCCCTACGAGCAGTACTTC. Amino acid sequence: CASSLDGPYEQYF.

The rearrangement uses TRBV2 and TRBJ2-3, with a possible D match to TRBD2 (6 bases). The length of the CDR3 is 14 residues. V lost 7 bases and J 0 bases, leaving 11 bases between the germline ends. Germline CDR1 reads SNHLY; CDR2 reads FYNNEI. The CDR3 protein is CASTLAVSTDTQYF. The CDR3, as DNA: TGTGCCAGCACTTTAGCGGTGAGCACAGATACGCAGTATTTT.

This chain joins TRBV30 and TRBJ1-5; unclear D gene. The CDR3 runs to 15 residues. Per germline, CDR1 GTSNPN and CDR2 SVGIG (reference sequence). Trimming pared 0 bases from V and 2 bases from J, leaving 11 bases between. As DNA, the CDR3 is TGTGCCTGGAGTGTAAAGAGAACAGGCAATCAGCCCCAGCATTTT. Its translation is CAWSVKRTGNQPQHF.

The CDR3 reads CASSQDPGGRIVGGTQYF. CDR3 coding DNA: TGTGCCAGCAGCCAAGACCCCGGGGGGCGGATAGTGGGAGGTACGCAGTATTTT. The chain links TRBV4-2 to TRBJ2-3; D possibly corresponds to TRBD2 (7 bases). The germline V and J ends were trimmed by 0 bases and 8 bases, with 24 bases remaining between them. The germline V gene encodes CDR1 LGHNA and CDR2 YNFKEQ. CDR3 size: 18 residues.

The chain recombines TRBV30 with TRBJ1-1; 9 bases are a match to TRBD1. This CDR3 is 15 amino acids long. From germline, CDR1 is GTSNPN and CDR2 SVGIG (reference sequence). After removal of 2 bases from V and 5 bases from J, the junction contained 9 bases not matched to a gene. CDR3 protein: CAWSPGTGPGTEAFF. CDR3 DNA sequence: TGTGCCTGGAGTCCCGGGACAGGGCCGGGGACTGAAGCTTTCTTT. Combining the CDR3 with reference TRBV30 and TRBJ1-1 gives the whole variable domain SQTIHQWPATLVQPVGSPLSLECTVEGTSNPNLYWYRQAAGRGLQLLFYSVGIGQISSEVPQNLSASRPQDRQFILSSKKLLLSDSGFYLCAWSPGTGPGTEAFFGQGTRLTVV.

The chain combines TRBV5-6 with TRBJ2-2, with a weak D call TRBD1 (5 bases). Trimming took 1 base from V and 6 from J, leaving 7 bases between them. Germline V gene data show CDR1 as SGHDT and CDR2 as YYEEEE. The CDR3 is 13 amino acids. CDR3 sequence reads: CASSLWGSGELFF. DNA for the CDR3: TGTGCCAGCAGCTTGTGGGGCTCCGGGGAGCTGTTTTTT. The full variable domain, completed using reference TRBV5-6 and TRBJ2-2, is DAGVTQSPTHLIKTRGQQVTLRCSPKSGHDTVSWYQQALGQGPQFIFQYYEEEERQRGNFPDRFSGHQFPNYSSELNVNALLLGDSALYLCASSLWGSGELFFGEGSRLTVL.

J is TRBJ2-2 and V is TRBV5-1; 13 nucleotides align to TRBD2. The germline CDR1 and CDR2 sequences are SGHRS and YFSETQ. The CDR3 has 20 residues. V lost 0 bases to trimming and J lost 6 bases; unmatched junction nucleotides: 14. This chain's CDR3 is CASSLEALLAGGLGAGELFF. CDR3 bases: TGCGCCAGCAGCTTGGAAGCCCTACTAGCGGGAGGGTTGGGCGCCGGGGAGCTGTTTTTT.

The chain has TRBV5-4 and TRBJ2-7; no clear D gene. V lost 7 bases and J 5 bases, leaving 19 bases between the germline ends. Germline CDR1 SGHNT, CDR2 YYREEE (reference sequence). CDR3 size: 14 residues. The CDR3 DNA reads TGTGCCAGCCGTAACTACCAGATGGTCCACGAGCAGTACTTC. Translated, it gives CASRNYQMVHEQYF.

This CDR3 is CASSPVQENTEAFF. The CDR3 DNA reads as TGTGCCAGCTCACCGGTTCAGGAGAACACTGAAGCTTTCTTT. This chain links TRBV18 with TRBJ1-1; D gene unclear. The CDR3 sequence is 14 residues long. Germline CDR1 and CDR2: KGHSH and LQKENI. V lost 3 bases, J lost 1 base, and 9 bases lay in between.

This clone was recorded once. CDR3: CASSPQGKTEAFF. Here the CDR3 DNA reads TGTGCCAGCTCACCACAGGGGAAGACTGAAGCTTTCTTT. The gene calls are TRBV18 and TRBJ1-1; maybe TRBD1 (5 bases). Trimming cost V 1 base and J 5 bases, with 8 bases left between them. Germline V gives CDR1 KGHSH, CDR2 LQKENI. The CDR3 covers 13 residues. The full variable domain, in which reference TRBV18 and TRBJ1-1 provide the parts outside the CDR3, is NAGVMQNPRHLVRRRGQEARLRCSPMKGHSHVYWYRQLPEEGLKFMVYLQKENIIDESGMPKERFSAEFPKEGPSILRIQQVVRGDSAAYFCASSPQGKTEAFFGQGTRLTVV.

The V call is TRBV7-3, the J call TRBJ2-3; D gene ambiguous. In germline, CDR1 is SGHTA, CDR2 FQGTGA. This CDR3 region has 12 residues. The V end was cut by 5 bases, the J end by 6 bases, with 9 bases between. The CDR3 loop reads CASSRPRDTQYF. CDR3 sequence (DNA): TGTGCCAGCAGCCGCCCGCGGGATACGCAGTATTTT. The full variable domain, in which reference TRBV7-3 and TRBJ2-3 provide the parts outside the CDR3, is GAGVSQTPSNKVTEKGKYVELRCDPISGHTALYWYRQSLGQGPEFLIYFQGTGAADDSGLPNDRFFAVRPEGSVSTLKIQRTERGDSAVYLCASSRPRDTQYFGPGTRLTVL.

The rearrangement joins TRBV6-9 to TRBJ1-1; D not resolved. Per the germline V gene, CDR1 is MNHGY and CDR2 is SVAAGI. Deletions cut 2 bases from V and 4 bases from J, with 8 bases between. This CDR3 is 13 amino acids long. The DNA for the CDR3 is TGTGCCAGCAGTTATAGGGCGGGCACTGAAGCTTTCTTT. The encoded protein is CASSYRAGTEAFF.

A few counts support this clone. The chain employs TRBV24-1 and TRBJ2-2, with 10 bases identical to TRBD1. The CDR3 runs 15 residues. J gave up 6 bases and V 10 bases, and 10 bases lay outside the gene matches. In germline, CDR1 is KGHDR, CDR2 SFDVKD. Here the CDR3 reads CATRETGGASGELFF. The DNA for the CDR3 is TGTGCCACTAGGGAGACAGGGGGCGCCTCCGGGGAGCTGTTTTTT.

The DNA of the CDR3 is TGTGCCACCAGCAGCGGGGGGAAAATTTACAATGAGCAGTTCTTC. Protein product: CATSSGGKIYNEQFF. The genes are TRBV24-1 and TRBJ2-1; 9 nucleotides match TRBD2. This CDR3 is built from 15 residues. V lost 7 bases to trimming and J lost 4 bases; unmatched junction nucleotides: 7. The V gene's germline CDR1 is KGHDR and CDR2 SFDVKD.

The chain joins TRBV7-2 to TRBJ2-4; TRBD2 matches 14 bases. The germline gives CDR1 SGHTA, CDR2 FQGNSA. With V trimmed by 4 bases and J by 3 bases, 8 bases remained unmatched. This CDR3 is built from 18 residues. The CDR3 reads CASSYGLAGGGGKNIQYF. The CDR3 DNA follows: TGTGCCAGCAGCTACGGACTAGCGGGGGGAGGGGGCAAAAACATTCAGTACTTC.

J is TRBJ1-1 and V is TRBV6-2 or TRBV6-3, with D unclear. Germline V lookup: CDR1 MNHEY, CDR2 SVGEGT. This CDR3 comprises 14 residues. Trimming removed 2 bases at V and 7 bases at J, with 14 bases between. The CDR3 loop reads CASSYQGLGDEAFF. The CDR3 bases are TGTGCCAGCAGTTACCAAGGTTTGGGAGATGAAGCTTTCTTT.

The genes are TRBV5-4 and TRBJ2-1, with 8 bases that match TRBD1. The CDR3 loop spans 16 amino acids. Trimming cost V 4 bases and J 3 bases; bases outside gene matches: 9. Germline V gene data show CDR1 as SGHNT and CDR2 as YYREEE (reference sequence). CDR3 DNA sequence: TGTGCCAGCAGCGTAGGGGTCGGACAGGGCTACAATGAGCAGTTCTTC. Translating it yields CASSVGVGQGYNEQFF.

Concerning this clone itself: The same CDR3 arises from other DNA sequences in this sample as well. The chain carries TRBV12-3 or TRBV12-4 and TRBJ1-1; no firm D call. The ends were cut back, 8 bases at V and 7 bases at J, with 11 bases in the middle. The CDR3 spans 11 residues. CDR3 DNA: TGTGCCAGCGGGCGTTACTTTGAAGCTTTCTTT. This encodes CASGRYFEAFF.

V usage is TRBV7-8 and J usage is TRBJ1-2; D may be TRBD1 (5 bases). Trimming stripped 5 bases from V and 3 bases from J, with 19 bases between. Germline V lookup: CDR1 SGHVS, CDR2 FQNEAQ. The CDR3 spans 16 residues. The CDR3 DNA is TGTGCCAGCAGCCCCGAAAGGACAAGGAACTACTATGGCTACACCTTC. This gives the protein CASSPERTRNYYGYTF.

The DNA of the CDR3 is TGTGCCAGCACCCTGTGGGCGGTAGCGCGATGGTCCGGGGAGCTGTTTTTT. This sequence encodes CASTLWAVARWSGELFF. V is TRBV2 and J is TRBJ2-2, with D possibly matching TRBD2 (5 bases). The CDR3 is made up of 17 amino acids. Germline assignment: CDR1 SNHLY and CDR2 FYNNEI. Trimming pared 7 bases from V and 6 bases from J, leaving 24 bases between.

The genes are TRBV6-4 and TRBJ1-1; 7 positions agree with TRBD1. This CDR3 region has 13 residues. Trimming took 3 bases from V and 6 from J; bases not matched to a gene: 4. Per germline, CDR1 MRHNA and CDR2 SNTAGT. This chain's CDR3 is CASSDRQGAEAFF. In nucleotides, the CDR3 is TGTGCCAGCAGTGATCGGCAGGGGGCTGAAGCTTTCTTT.

The chain is built from TRBV7-9 and TRBJ2-7; D is unclear. The germline V gene has CDR1 SEHNR and CDR2 FQNEAQ (reference sequence). The CDR3 has 14 residues. V dropped 0 bases and J dropped 4 bases, with 10 bases sitting between them. The chain's CDR3 is CASSLALASYEQYF. In DNA form, the CDR3 reads TGTGCCAGCAGCTTAGCTCTGGCATCATACGAGCAGTACTTC.

The V gene is TRBV5-4, the J gene TRBJ2-2; 12 positions match TRBD2. From germline, CDR1 is SGHNT and CDR2 YYREEE (reference sequence). This CDR3 region has 16 residues. With 4 bases clipped from V and 6 bases from J, the junction kept 7 bases outside the gene matches. The CDR3 sequence: CASSELAGGSAGELFF. CDR3 nucleotide sequence: TGTGCCAGCAGCGAACTAGCGGGAGGATCGGCCGGGGAGCTGTTTTTT.

The V gene is TRBV27, the J gene TRBJ1-5, with 11 bases aligning to TRBD1. V shed 6 bases, J shed 5 bases, and the junction held 15 bases outside the gene matches. The CDR3 contains 18 residues. Germline-derived CDR1 and CDR2 are MNHEY and SMNVEV (reference sequence). CDR3 DNA: TGTGCCAGCAGCCCAACCGGGACAGGGGGAAGTCGATATCAGCCCCAGCATTTT. Translating gives CASSPTGTGGSRYQPQHF.

The rearrangement links TRBV9 to TRBJ2-5, with D maybe TRBD1 (6 bases). The CDR3 is made up of 13 amino acids. V lost 3 bases to trimming and J lost 1 base, with 7 bases between them. Per germline, CDR1 SGDLS and CDR2 YYNGEE. Written as DNA, the CDR3 is TGTGCCAGCAGCGAGGACAGCCAAGAGACCCAGTACTTC. It encodes CASSEDSQETQYF.

The count of this clone is one. The chain links TRBV5-6 to TRBJ2-7, with TRBD2 as a possible D gene (6 bases). The CDR3 spans 15 residues. Trimming took off 0 bases at V and 0 bases at J, with 10 bases between the two ends. CDR1 is SGHDT, CDR2 YYEEEE, per germline. The CDR3 is CASSLGDFNSYEQYF. The DNA for the CDR3 is TGTGCCAGCAGCTTGGGGGACTTCAACTCCTACGAGCAGTACTTC.

A word on this clone: Distinct nucleotide sequences in the sample also encode this CDR3. This chain links TRBV7-2 with TRBJ1-5; D not certain. This CDR3 is built from 14 residues. Trimming removed 1 base at V and 1 base at J, with 5 bases between. The germline V gene encodes CDR1 SGHTA and CDR2 FQGNSA. The CDR3 DNA reads TGTGCCAGCAGCTTAGACGGGAGCAATCAGCCCCAGCATTTT. Its translation is CASSLDGSNQPQHF.